Listed below are T cell receptor beta chains from one sample, sequenced in a study of graft-versus-host responses after intestinal transplantation. Some clones are missing from TCRdb's copy, which holds only in-frame ones; the method was immunoSEQ multiplex PCR. The sample lists about 50,000 clones; about 90% were seen once. These TCRs are of unknown antigen specificity. The sequencing used unstimulated CD4+ T cells sorted from spleen or lymph node cells, collected before transplant. These receptors came from a human donor who was the organ donor for an intestinal transplant. Each CDR3 is given with its conserved first and last residue. D genes are given only for firm matches. Clone size is not always given. Where it is, it says once, few, many or a class for expanded clones.

V	D	J	size	DNA	CDR3
TRBV30	TRBD1	TRBJ1-1	.	TGTGCCTGGAGTGACAGGGGGGGCACTGAAGCTTTCTTT	CAWSDRGGTEAFF
TRBV4-3	.	TRBJ1-1	.	TGCGCCAGCAGCCAAGAATTCGGGTGGAGGACCACTGAAGCTTTCTTT	CASSQEFGWRTTEAFF
TRBV6-6	.	TRBJ2-7	once	TGTGCCAGCAGTACCCAGGACAGGTTCGGGGGCGAGCAGTACTTC	CASSTQDRFGGEQYF
TRBV2	.	TRBJ1-1	.	TGTGCCAGCAGTGAAGCTGCAGGACGTGAAGCTTTCTTT	CASSEAAGREAFF
TRBV28	TRBD2	TRBJ2-1	.	TGTGCCAGCAGTTCAGCTAGCGGGAGCTCCTACAATGAGCAGTTCTTC	CASSSASGSSYNEQFF
TRBV4-3	.	TRBJ2-7	.	TGCGCCAGCAGCCAAGATCCTCCGGGACCCAAAACCTACGAGCAGTACTTC	CASSQDPPGPKTYEQYF
TRBV7-9	TRBD1	TRBJ2-7	once	TGTGCCAGCAGCTTAGCTCCCGGACAGGGGAGTGTAGAGCAGTACTTC	CASSLAPGQGSVEQYF
TRBV7-9	TRBD1	TRBJ1-1	once	TGTGCCAGCAGCATCGGTAGGGACAGGACGAACACTGAAGCTTTCTTT	CASSIGRDRTNTEAFF
TRBV18	TRBD1	TRBJ2-2	.	TGTGCCAGCCACCGGGACAGGGTTAACACCGGGGAGCTGTTTTTT	CASHRDRVNTGELFF
TRBV7-9	.	TRBJ2-7	.	TGTGCCAGCAGCTTGGCGTTGGAGCAGTACTTC	CASSLALEQYF
TRBV20-1	.	TRBJ2-1	.	TGCAGTGCTAGAGATACGGATGAGCAGTTCTTC	CSARDTDEQFF
TRBV30	TRBD1	TRBJ1-5	.	TGTGCCTGGACTCCGGGACAGGGCCGATCCAATCAGCCCCAGCATTTT	CAWTPGQGRSNQPQHF
TRBV7-2	TRBD1	TRBJ2-1	.	TGTGCCAGCAGCTTCGCCGGGACAGCCAAGCAGTTCTTC	CASSFAGTAKQFF
TRBV7-6	TRBD2	TRBJ2-2	.	TGTGCCAGCAGCTTCGGACTAGCGGGAGTCGGCGGGGAGCTGTTTTTT	CASSFGLAGVGGELFF
TRBV19	.	TRBJ1-2	.	TGTGCCAGTAGTATACTGAGGGGACCTAGCTATGGCTACACCTTC	CASSILRGPSYGYTF
TRBV4-1	TRBD2	TRBJ2-3	once	TGCGCCAGCAGCCATCCCCCGACTAGCGGGAGGGCCCCCACAGATCCCCCAGATACGCAGTATTTT	CASSHPPTSGRAPTDPPDTQYF
TRBV27	TRBD1	TRBJ2-3	.	TGTGCCAGCGGAACCGGACAGGGGGCAGATACGCAGTATTTT	CASGTGQGADTQYF
TRBV4-2	.	TRBJ2-5	.	TGTGCCAGCAGCCCCCGACTGCTACAAGAGACCCAGTACTTC	CASSPRLLQETQYF
TRBV14	.	TRBJ2-5	.	TGTGCCAGCAGCCAAGATCTGTGGGGAGCACGCCAAGAGACCCAGTACTTC	CASSQDLWGARQETQYF
TRBV28	TRBD2	TRBJ2-4	.	TGTGCCAGCAGTTTTGATCCTAGCGGGAGGACTAGAGCCAAAAACATTCAGTACTTC	CASSFDPSGRTRAKNIQYF
TRBV5-1	TRBD2	TRBJ2-1	.	TGCGCCAGCAGCGTACTAGCGGGAGAGGCGTATGAGCAGTTCTTC	CASSVLAGEAYEQFF
TRBV7-8	.	TRBJ2-7	.	TGTGCCAGCAGCTTAGCCGTCTACGAGCAGTACTTC	CASSLAVYEQYF
TRBV7-2	.	TRBJ2-7	.	TGTGCCAGCAGCTCCTGGGGGCTAGCGGAAAAACCCTACGAGCAGTACTTC	CASSSWGLAEKPYEQYF
TRBV4-1	TRBD2	TRBJ2-3	.	TGCGCCAGCAGCCTCGGTTTTAGGTGGGAGGGGACAGATACGCAGTATTTT	CASSLGFRWEGTDTQYF
TRBV6-5	.	TRBJ1-5	.	TGTGCCAGCAGTTACGCAGGGAACATTCAGCCCCAGCATTTT	CASSYAGNIQPQHF
TRBV28	.	TRBJ2-7	once	TGTGCCAGCAGTCTTCGCTACGAGCAGTACTTC	CASSLRYEQYF
TRBV30	.	TRBJ1-2	.	TGTGCCTGGAGTGTTGAGGGCAGGAGAGGCTACACCTTC	CAWSVEGRRGYTF
TRBV6-5	.	TRBJ1-5	.	TGTGCCAGCACTCCGACAGGCCTCAATCAGCCCCAGCATTTT	CASTPTGLNQPQHF
TRBV27	.	TRBJ2-7	once	TGTGCCAGCAGCAGAACAGGGACCTACGAGCAGTACTTC	CASSRTGTYEQYF
TRBV7-9	.	TRBJ1-1	.	TGTGCCAGCAGATATAGGGGGGGCGATGGCCCTGAAGCTTTCTTT	CASRYRGGDGPEAFF
TRBV4-3	TRBD2	TRBJ2-7	.	TGCGCCAGCAGCCTCCTCCCGACTAGCGGCTCCTACGAGCAGTACTTC	CASSLLPTSGSYEQYF
TRBV7-9	.	TRBJ1-1	.	TGTGCCAGCAGCTTAATCAGGGGTGAAGCTTTCTTT	CASSLIRGEAFF
TRBV5-1	.	TRBJ2-3	.	TGCGCCAGCAGCTTGGGCGGCAGGGCGAGGATAGATACGCAGTATTTT	CASSLGGRARIDTQYF
TRBV7-2	TRBD2	TRBJ2-7	.	TGTGCCAGCAGCTTAGCCCCGACTAGCGGGGGCGAGCAGTACTTC	CASSLAPTSGGEQYF
TRBV4-2	.	TRBJ1-2	once	TGTGCCAGCAGCCAAGTTGGGGCAGGGTCTGGCTACACCTTC	CASSQVGAGSGYTF
TRBV5-3	.	TRBJ1-2	.	TGTGCCAGAAGCGTACAGGGATCCCGAGATGGCTACACCTTC	CARSVQGSRDGYTF
TRBV18	TRBD1	TRBJ1-2	.	TGTGCCAGCTCACCGCGACAGGGCTTCTATGGCTACACCTTC	CASSPRQGFYGYTF
TRBV7-8	TRBD2	TRBJ2-1	.	TGTGCCAGCAGCCCCCGGACTAGCGGGAGTGTCTACAATGAGCAGTTCTTC	CASSPRTSGSVYNEQFF
TRBV28	.	TRBJ2-3	once	TGTGCCAGCAGTCGGGGCGGGGCACTCACAGATACGCAGTATTTT	CASSRGGALTDTQYF
TRBV19	.	TRBJ1-1	few	TGTGCCAGTAGTAAGACAGGCCGGAACACTGAAGCTTTCTTT	CASSKTGRNTEAFF
TRBV6-1	.	TRBJ1-5	.	TGTGCCAGCAGTGAAAGGGGGGTCGGGGGGCGCAATCAGCCCCAGCATTTT	CASSERGVGGRNQPQHF
TRBV5-6	TRBD2	TRBJ2-7	.	TGTGCCAGCAGCCAGACTAGCGTCGAGCAGTACTTC	CASSQTSVEQYF
TRBV23-1	TRBD1	TRBJ1-5	.	TGCGCCAGCAGTCAATCGAGGGACAGTGGGAGGGACGACCAGCCCCAGCATTTT	CASSQSRDSGRDDQPQHF
TRBV7-2	.	TRBJ1-4	.	TGTGCCAGCAGCTTGGGAGGGGAGAGGGACGAAAAACTGTTTTTT	CASSLGGERDEKLFF
TRBV5-4	.	TRBJ2-3	.	TGTGCCAGCAGCTTGGCGGGGGTGGAGTATTTT	CASSLAGVEYF
TRBV30	TRBD2	TRBJ2-5	.	TGTGCCTGGAGTGTACTTTGGCTAGCGGGAGATGGGACCCAGTACTTC	CAWSVLWLAGDGTQYF
TRBV6-4	.	TRBJ2-2	.	TGTGCCAGCAGCTCAGAGTGGCCCCCAAGCTTGTTCGGCACCGGGGAGCTGTTTTTT	CASSSEWPPSLFGTGELFF
TRBV9	.	TRBJ1-2	.	TGTGCCAGCAGCCGGCCGGTGCCCCCGGTACAGGTCAACTATGGCTACACCTTC	CASSRPVPPVQVNYGYTF
TRBV5-1	.	TRBJ1-2	.	TGCGCCAGCAGCTTGGGACAAAACTATGGCTACACCTTC	CASSLGQNYGYTF
TRBV4-3	TRBD2	TRBJ2-3	.	TGCGCCAGCAGCCCGGGGACTAGCGGCACAGATACGCAGTATTTT	CASSPGTSGTDTQYF
TRBV20-1	.	TRBJ2-7	.	TGCAGTGCTGACAGGAAATACGAGCAGTACTTC	CSADRKYEQYF
TRBV28	TRBD2	TRBJ2-1	.	TGTGCCAGCAGAGCGGGACCTTCCTACAATGAGCAGTTCTTC	CASRAGPSYNEQFF
TRBV28	TRBD2	TRBJ2-1	.	TGTGCCAGCACCCCGGGACTAGCGATCAATGAGCAGTTCTTC	CASTPGLAINEQFF
TRBV28	TRBD2	TRBJ2-3	.	TGTGCCAGCAGTTCACGCCTAGCGGGAGCAACAGATACGCAGTATTTT	CASSSRLAGATDTQYF
TRBV27	.	TRBJ2-1	.	TGTGCCAGCAGTTTATCCACGGGGCATCGGCAGTTCTTC	CASSLSTGHRQFF